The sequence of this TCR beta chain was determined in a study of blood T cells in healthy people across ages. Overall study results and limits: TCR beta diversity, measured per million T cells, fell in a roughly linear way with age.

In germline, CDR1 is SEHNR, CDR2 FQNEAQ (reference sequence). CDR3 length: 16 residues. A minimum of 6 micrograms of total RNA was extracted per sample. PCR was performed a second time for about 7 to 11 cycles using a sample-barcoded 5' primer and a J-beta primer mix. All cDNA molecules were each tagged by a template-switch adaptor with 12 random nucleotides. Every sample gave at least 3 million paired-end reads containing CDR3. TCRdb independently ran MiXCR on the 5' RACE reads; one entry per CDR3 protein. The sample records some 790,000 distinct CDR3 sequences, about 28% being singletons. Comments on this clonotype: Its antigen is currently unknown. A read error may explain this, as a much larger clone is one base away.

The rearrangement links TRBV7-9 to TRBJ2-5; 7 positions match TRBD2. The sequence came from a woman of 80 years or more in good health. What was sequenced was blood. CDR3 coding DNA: TGTGCCAGCAGCTTAGCAGGCGGGGGTTCGAAAGAGGCCCAGTACTTC. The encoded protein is CASSLAGGGSKEAQYF.